This TCR beta chain was obtained from a study of cytomegalovirus exposure and HLA in healthy donors. In its sample, this clone was seen once. The study ran its PCR with 60 Vbeta and 13 Jbeta primers. Repertoires were generated with immunoSEQ multiplex PCR, while TCRdb's copy carries only in-frame clones and drops some. The sample has over 110,000 clones, around three quarters seen once. The ends lost 4 bases at V and 5 bases at J; junction bases unmatched: 6. Germline V gives CDR1 SGHRS, CDR2 YFSETQ. The CDR3 covers 14 residues. The V gene is TRBV5-1, the J gene TRBJ2-5; 9 bases are a match to TRBD1. The specimen sequenced was PBMCs. The clonotype originates from a woman aged 40 to 50 in good health and CMV-seropositive. CDR3 in amino acids: CASSLDRGWETQYF. CDR3 nucleotides: TGCGCCAGCAGCCTCGACAGGGGGTGGGAGACCCAGTACTTC. The variable domain in full, completed from reference TRBV5-1 and TRBJ2-5, reads KAGVTQTPRYLIKTRGQQVTLSCSPISGHRSVSWYQQTPGQGLQFLFEYFSETQRNKGNFPGRFSGRQFSNSRSEMNVSTLELGDSALYLCASSLDRGWETQYFGPGTRLLVL.